This record looks at one TCR beta chain sequence and its context. As yet, its antigen is unknown. The data were produced by immunoSEQ multiplex PCR, yet TCRdb's version contains in-frame clones alone and is incomplete. The sample lists about 130,000 clones; roughly 78% were seen once. These data belong to a study of a mutant IDH1 vaccine in newly diagnosed glioma. Study at large: Treated individuals were 62.5% male and roughly 38% female, averaging about 40 years of age. The earlier regimen, radiotherapy, temozolomide, or both, was most often both.

Described time point: week 11, during vaccination. Vaccination used 300 ug of mutant IDH1 20-mer peptide per dose, with topical imiquimod. Germline V gene sequence: CDR1 MNHEY, CDR2 SMNVEV (reference sequence). The CDR3 has 15 residues. The V gene lost 8 bases and the J gene lost 2 bases, with 19 bases spanning the gap. Study-wide points: 85% to 95% of patients showed vaccine-induced immune responses across multiple MHC alleles.

The gene calls are TRBV27 and TRBJ2-7; D might be TRBD1 (6 bases). The material sequenced was PBMCs, taken from a glioma patient whose treatment included an IDH1 peptide vaccine. This receptor was taken from a man aged 35-49 years with glioma. The CDR3 sequence: CASEIQGTSTYEQYF. Written as DNA, the CDR3 is TGTGCCAGCGAGATTCAGGGGACATCGACCTACGAGCAGTACTTC.